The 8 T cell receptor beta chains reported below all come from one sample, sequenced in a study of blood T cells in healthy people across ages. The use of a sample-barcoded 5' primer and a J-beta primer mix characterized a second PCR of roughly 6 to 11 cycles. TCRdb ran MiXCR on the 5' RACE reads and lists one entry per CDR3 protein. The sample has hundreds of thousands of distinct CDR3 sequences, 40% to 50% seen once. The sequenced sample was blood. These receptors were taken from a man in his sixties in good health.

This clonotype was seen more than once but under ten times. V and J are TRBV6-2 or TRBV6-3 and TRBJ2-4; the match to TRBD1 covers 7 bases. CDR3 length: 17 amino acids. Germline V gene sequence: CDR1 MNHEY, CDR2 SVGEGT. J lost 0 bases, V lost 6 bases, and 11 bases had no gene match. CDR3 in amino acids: CASSDGGQVIAKNIQYF. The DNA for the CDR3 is TGTGCCAGCAGCGACGGAGGACAGGTTATAGCCAAAAACATTCAGTACTTC.

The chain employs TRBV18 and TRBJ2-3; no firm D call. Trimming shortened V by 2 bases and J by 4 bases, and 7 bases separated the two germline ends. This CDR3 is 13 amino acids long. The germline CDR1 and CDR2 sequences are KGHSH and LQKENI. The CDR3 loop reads CASSPDSADTQYF. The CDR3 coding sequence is TGTGCCAGCTCACCAGATTCCGCAGATACGCAGTATTTT.

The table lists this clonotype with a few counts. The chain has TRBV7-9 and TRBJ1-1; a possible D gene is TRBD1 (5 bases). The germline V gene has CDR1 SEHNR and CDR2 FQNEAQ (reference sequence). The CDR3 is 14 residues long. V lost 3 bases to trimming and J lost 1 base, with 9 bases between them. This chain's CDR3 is CASSFDQGNTEAFF. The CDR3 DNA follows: TGTGCCAGCAGCTTCGATCAGGGGAACACTGAAGCTTTCTTT.

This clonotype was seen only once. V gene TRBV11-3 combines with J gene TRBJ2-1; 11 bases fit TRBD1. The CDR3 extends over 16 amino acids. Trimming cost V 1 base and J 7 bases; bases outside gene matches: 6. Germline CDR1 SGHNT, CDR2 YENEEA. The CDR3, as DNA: TGTGCCAGCAGCTTAGGTGGGACAGGGGGGCTGAATGAGCAGTTCTTC. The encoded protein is CASSLGGTGGLNEQFF.

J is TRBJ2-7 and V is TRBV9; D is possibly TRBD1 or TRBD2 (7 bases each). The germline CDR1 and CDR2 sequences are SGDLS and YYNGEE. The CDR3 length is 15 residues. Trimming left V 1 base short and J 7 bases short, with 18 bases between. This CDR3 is CASSVSGGAYNEQYF. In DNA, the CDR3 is TGTGCCAGCAGCGTATCAGGGGGGGCCTACAATGAGCAGTACTTC.

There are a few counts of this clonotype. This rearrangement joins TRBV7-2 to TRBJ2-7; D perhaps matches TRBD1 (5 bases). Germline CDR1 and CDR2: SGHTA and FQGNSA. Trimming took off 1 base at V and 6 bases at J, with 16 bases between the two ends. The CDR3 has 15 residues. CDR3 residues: CASSLGSRVAGEQYF. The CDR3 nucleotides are TGTGCCAGCAGCTTAGGCAGCAGGGTAGCCGGCGAGCAGTACTTC.

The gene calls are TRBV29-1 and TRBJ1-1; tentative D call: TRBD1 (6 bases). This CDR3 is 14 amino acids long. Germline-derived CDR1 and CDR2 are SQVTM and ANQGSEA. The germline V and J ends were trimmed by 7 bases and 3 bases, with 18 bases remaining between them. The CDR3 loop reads CSALQGMGHTEAFF. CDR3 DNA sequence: TGCAGCGCCCTACAGGGCATGGGGCACACTGAAGCTTTCTTT.

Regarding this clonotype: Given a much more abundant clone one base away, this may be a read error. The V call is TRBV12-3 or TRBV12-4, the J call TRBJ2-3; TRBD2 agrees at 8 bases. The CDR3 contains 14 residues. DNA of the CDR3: TGTGCCAGCAGCCTTAGCGGGGCCGCAGAGACGCAGTATTTT. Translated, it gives CASSLSGAAETQYF.